These 9 T cell receptor beta chains share one sample of origin, sequenced in a study of blood T cell repertoires in COVID-19. Sequencing used immunoSEQ multiplex PCR; TCRdb keeps in-frame clones, though not all of them. The sample shows tens of thousands of clones, more than 80% of them seen only once. Material: peripheral blood. These receptors originate from a woman in her 70s with acute or convalescent COVID-19.

The V gene is TRBV12-3 or TRBV12-4, the J gene TRBJ1-1; tentative D call: TRBD1 (5 bases). The CDR3 sequence is 12 residues long. V was pared by 7 bases and J by 9 bases, with 15 bases between. CDR3 loop: CASTLGAGQAFF. CDR3 nucleotides: TGTGCCAGCACTCTTGGGGCCGGACAAGCTTTCTTT.

The chain links TRBV3-1 (or the pseudogene TRBV3-2) to TRBJ1-6; D perhaps matches TRBD1 (5 bases). From germline, CDR1 is LGHDT and CDR2 YNNKEL (reference sequence). This CDR3 is built from 16 residues. The V end lost 5 bases, the J end lost 7 bases, and 18 bases lay between the germline ends. CDR3 coding DNA: TGTGCCAGCAGCTCTCTCTCCAGGGATTCGAATTCACCCCTCCACTTT. This gives the protein CASSSLSRDSNSPLHF.

The rearrangement uses TRBV18 and TRBJ2-1; maybe TRBD1 (6 bases). Germline CDR1 KGHSH, CDR2 LQKENI. The ends were cut back, 6 bases at V and 1 base at J, with 19 bases in the middle. The CDR3 length is 17 residues. The CDR3 loop reads CASSHGPGHYSYNEQFF. The CDR3 coding sequence is TGTGCCAGCTCGCACGGCCCGGGACACTATTCCTACAATGAGCAGTTCTTC.

This chain connects TRBV20-1 to TRBJ1-6, with unresolved D. The CDR3 contains 13 residues. Germline values: CDR1 DFQATT, CDR2 SNEGSKA (reference sequence). Trimming pared 3 bases from V and 5 bases from J, leaving 8 bases between. The CDR3 region is CSASSGNNSPLHF. The CDR3 region has the DNA TGCAGTGCTAGTTCCGGGAATAATTCACCCCTCCACTTT.

The chain links TRBV28 to TRBJ1-2; TRBD1 matches at 9 bases. Germline lookup yields CDR1 MDHEN and CDR2 SYDVKM. The J segment lost 5 bases and the V segment lost 1 base, leaving 2 bases of the junction unmatched. The CDR3 spans 14 residues. Here the CDR3 reads CASSLSTGGYGYTF. The CDR3 DNA reads TGTGCCAGCAGTTTATCGACAGGGGGATATGGCTACACCTTC.

This chain joins TRBV11-3 and TRBJ2-5; D may be TRBD1 (6 bases). The ends were cut back, 5 bases at V and 1 base at J, with 17 bases in the middle. The CDR3 has 16 residues. Germline CDR1 and CDR2: SGHNT and YENEEA. Here the CDR3 reads CASSEGEADSQETQYF. The CDR3 coding sequence is TGTGCCAGCAGCGAGGGCGAGGCGGACAGCCAAGAGACCCAGTACTTC. Supplemented by reference TRBV11-3 and TRBJ2-5, the full variable domain reads EAGVVQSPRYKIIEKKQPVAFWCNPISGHNTLYWYLQNLGQGPELLIRYENEEAVDDSQLPKDRFSAERLKGVDSTLKIQPAELGDSAVYLCASSEGEADSQETQYFGPGTRLLVL.

This chain joins TRBV2 and TRBJ2-1; 10 positions match TRBD1. The germline gives CDR1 SNHLY, CDR2 FYNNEI. CDR3 length equals 15 residues. V gave up 6 bases and J gave up 12 bases; unmatched junction bases: 14. The CDR3 DNA reads as TGTGCCAGCAGCCTCAGCCGGGACAGGGGTTACCCGCAGTTCTTC. Translated, it gives CASSLSRDRGYPQFF. Combining the CDR3 with reference TRBV2 and TRBJ2-1 gives the whole variable domain EPEVTQTPSHQVTQMGQEVILRCVPISNHLYFYWYRQILGQKVEFLVSFYNNEISEKSEIFDDQFSVERPDGSNFTLKIRSTKLEDSAMYFCASSLSRDRGYPQFFGPGTRLTVL.

The chain couples TRBV5-6 to TRBJ1-2, with 9 bases matching TRBD1. The CDR3 has 15 amino acids. Germline CDR1 is SGHDT and CDR2 is YYEEEE. V shed 2 bases and J 7 bases; nucleotides not matched to a gene: 9. CDR3 DNA: TGTGCCAGCAGCTTTACTGGACAGGGGAGGGGTGGCTACACCTTC. Amino acid sequence: CASSFTGQGRGGYTF.

This chain uses TRBV7-2 with TRBJ1-2; 8 bases match TRBD1. Looked up from germline, CDR1 is SGHTA and CDR2 is FQGNSA. The J segment lost 5 bases and the V segment lost 3 bases, leaving 8 bases of the junction unmatched. CDR3 length: 15 amino acids. The CDR3 DNA is TGTGCCAGCAGCTTGCCCGGTCAGGGGGCATATGGCTACACCTTC. Translating gives CASSLPGQGAYGYTF.